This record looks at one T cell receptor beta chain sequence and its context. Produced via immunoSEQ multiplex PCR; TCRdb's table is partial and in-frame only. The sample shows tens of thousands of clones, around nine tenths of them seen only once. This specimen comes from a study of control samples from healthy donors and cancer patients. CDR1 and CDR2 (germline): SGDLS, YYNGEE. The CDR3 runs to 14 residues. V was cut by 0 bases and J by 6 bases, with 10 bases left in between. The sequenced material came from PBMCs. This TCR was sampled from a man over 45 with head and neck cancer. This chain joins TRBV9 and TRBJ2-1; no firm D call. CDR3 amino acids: CASSVDSNINEQFF. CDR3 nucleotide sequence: TGTGCCAGCAGCGTAGACTCTAATATCAATGAGCAGTTCTTC. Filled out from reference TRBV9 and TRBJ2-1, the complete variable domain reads DSGVTQTPKHLITATGQRVTLRCSPRSGDLSVYWYQQSLDQGLQFLIQYYNGEERAKGNILERFSAQQFPDLHSELNLSSLELGDSALYFCASSVDSNINEQFFGPGTRLTVL.